The 24 T cell receptor beta chains below all came from one sample that was sequenced in a study of low-dose radiotherapy and immunotherapy resistance in tumors. TRAV- and TRBV-specific primers, spanning alpha and beta chains, primed first-strand cDNA. TCRs underwent 15 to 25 PCR cycles of amplification with a constant-region primer and V-primer adapter. TCRdb reanalysed the reads using MiXCR and keeps one entry per CDR3 protein. The table has roughly 11,000 distinct CDR3 sequences, roughly two thirds seen once; the top ten hold about 10%. These receptors were collected from a human donor with advanced metastatic prostate, ovarian, gallbladder or colorectal cancer (not recorded which). This table probably holds off-target reads from a library built for another chain.

J is TRBJ1-1 and V is TRBV24-1, with 7 bases matching TRBD1. CDR1 KGHDR and CDR2 SFDVKD come from the germline V gene. V dropped 5 bases and J dropped 0; count of bases not matched to a gene: 5. The length of the CDR3 is 15 residues. In nucleotides, the CDR3 is TGTGCCACCAGTGCTTCGGACAGGTTGAACACTGAAGCTTTCTTT. It yields the protein CATSASDRLNTEAFF.

V gene TRBV11-2 combines with J gene TRBJ2-7; possibly TRBD2 for D (5 bases). The CDR3 contains 16 residues. Trimming stripped 1 base from V and 7 bases from J, with 20 bases between. Germline V gives CDR1 SGHAT, CDR2 FQNNGV. This CDR3 reads CASSLGVRRYELEQYF. CDR3 in DNA: TGTGCCAGCAGCTTAGGCGTCAGGAGGTACGAGCTGGAGCAGTACTTC.

The chain employs TRBV28 and TRBJ2-5; TRBD1 might be the D (5 bases). CDR3 length: 14 residues. Germline CDR1 reads MDHEN; CDR2 reads SYDVKM. The V end lost 8 bases, the J end lost 4 bases, and 17 bases lay between the germline ends. CDR3 loop: CASAALQGRETQYF. Written as DNA, the CDR3 is TGTGCCAGCGCGGCTCTGCAGGGCCGAGAGACCCAGTACTTC. The whole variable domain, remainder taken from reference TRBV28 and TRBJ2-5, is DVKVTQSSRYLVKRTGEKVFLECVQDMDHENMFWYRQDPGLGLRLIYFSYDVKMKEKGDIPEGYSVSREKKERFSLILESASTNQTSMYLCASAALQGRETQYFGPGTRLLVL.

This chain joins TRBV28 and TRBJ1-1; possibly TRBD1 for D (5 bases). V shed 7 bases and J shed 0 bases, with 15 bases lying between them. The CDR3 has 15 amino acids. Germline CDR1 MDHEN, CDR2 SYDVKM. The CDR3 protein is CASTPSGTLNTEAFF. The CDR3 DNA reads as TGTGCCAGCACTCCCTCCGGGACTCTGAACACTGAAGCTTTCTTT.

The chain employs TRBV19 and TRBJ1-4; D gene unclear. The CDR3 covers 13 residues. Trimming stripped 3 bases from V and 8 bases from J, with 10 bases between. Looked up from germline, CDR1 is LNHDA and CDR2 is SQIVND (reference sequence). The CDR3 sequence: CASSIRREEKLFF. In nucleotides, the CDR3 is TGTGCCAGTAGTATCCGGAGGGAGGAAAAACTGTTTTTT.

This clonotype was found a few times. The rearrangement joins TRBV6-8 to TRBJ2-7; TRBD1 matches 8 bases. The CDR3 runs to 15 residues. V lost 2 bases and J lost 1; bases outside the gene matches: 4. CDR1 is MNHGY and CDR2 is SAAAGT in the germline V gene. The DNA for the CDR3 is TGTGCCAGCAGTTACACCGGACAGGGTTCCTACGAGCAGTACTTC. Its translation is CASSYTGQGSYEQYF.

The chain recombines TRBV5-1 with TRBJ1-1; the match to TRBD1 covers 9 bases. V was pared by 2 bases and J by 4 bases, with 9 bases of the junction left unmatched. Germline V gene sequence: CDR1 SGHRS, CDR2 YFSETQ. This CDR3 comprises 16 residues. CDR3 protein: CASSLNRQGESTEAFF. CDR3 sequence (DNA): TGCGCCAGCAGCTTAAACCGACAGGGGGAAAGCACTGAAGCTTTCTTT.

This chain uses TRBV19 with TRBJ1-5; D call uncertain. Germline V gene data show CDR1 as LNHDA and CDR2 as SQIVND (reference sequence). V lost 1 base to trimming and J lost 4 bases, with 5 bases between them. The CDR3 spans 13 residues. CDR3 sequence reads: CASSIVENQPQHF. DNA for the CDR3: TGTGCCAGTAGTATAGTCGAAAATCAGCCCCAGCATTTT.

This sequence joins TRBV29-1 and TRBJ2-7, with D hard to call. V was cut by 0 bases and J by 6 bases, with 9 bases left in between. CDR1 SQVTM and CDR2 ANQGSEA come from the germline V gene. The CDR3 is 12 residues long. The CDR3 here is CSVEELGLEQYF. DNA of the CDR3: TGCAGCGTTGAAGAGTTAGGCCTCGAGCAGTACTTC.

This clonotype was detected only a few times. The chain has TRBV29-1 and TRBJ2-5; the match to TRBD2 covers 7 bases. Trimming at V came to 4 bases and at J to 6 bases, leaving 5 bases not matched to a gene. Germline assignment: CDR1 SQVTM and CDR2 ANQGSEA. This CDR3 region has 12 residues. The CDR3 DNA reads TGCAGCGTTGGCGGACTAGGGAAGACCCAGTACTTC. It translates to CSVGGLGKTQYF.

The chain carries TRBV9 and TRBJ2-2; D call uncertain. The CDR3 is made up of 14 amino acids. V gave up 0 bases and J gave up 4 bases, with 7 bases separating them. CDR1 is SGDLS, CDR2 YYNGEE, per germline. This chain's CDR3 is CASSVGPGTGELFF. In DNA, the CDR3 is TGTGCCAGCAGCGTAGGACCGGGCACCGGGGAGCTGTTTTTT.

V is TRBV5-1 and J is TRBJ1-1, with D perhaps matching TRBD1 (5 bases). This CDR3 has 14 residues. Germline values: CDR1 SGHRS, CDR2 YFSETQ. V was shortened by 5 bases and J by 3 bases, with 14 bases between the two germline ends. This CDR3 is CASRRDGGYTEAFF. The CDR3 DNA sequence: TGCGCCAGCAGACGGGACGGGGGTTACACTGAAGCTTTCTTT. Full variable domain (remainder filled in from reference TRBV5-1 and TRBJ1-1): KAGVTQTPRYLIKTRGQQVTLSCSPISGHRSVSWYQQTPGQGLQFLFEYFSETQRNKGNFPGRFSGRQFSNSRSEMNVSTLELGDSALYLCASRRDGGYTEAFFGQGTRLTVV.

The rearrangement joins TRBV6-6 to TRBJ1-1; tentative D call: TRBD1 (6 bases). The germline V and J ends were trimmed by 8 bases and 2 bases, with 15 bases remaining between them. CDR3 length: 14 residues. The germline V gene encodes CDR1 MNHNY and CDR2 SVGAGI (reference sequence). The CDR3 loop reads CASGEGGANTEAFF. CDR3 in DNA: TGTGCCAGCGGGGAAGGGGGGGCAAACACTGAAGCTTTCTTT.

This clonotype was observed a handful of times. This chain links TRBV5-6 with TRBJ1-2; no definite D call. Trimming removed 0 bases from V and 2 bases from J, with 5 bases in between. This CDR3 spans 13 amino acids. The germline V gene encodes CDR1 SGHDT and CDR2 YYEEEE. CDR3 sequence (DNA): TGTGCCAGCAGCTTGGCCGGGAACTATGGCTACACCTTC. Residues: CASSLAGNYGYTF.

J is TRBJ2-3 and V is TRBV13, with TRBD2 matching 13 bases. V shed 8 bases and J 5 bases; nucleotides not matched to a gene: 7. Germline V gene data show CDR1 as PRHDT and CDR2 as FYEKMQ (reference sequence). The CDR3 has 15 amino acids. For the CDR3, the DNA is TGTGCCAGCCAACTAGCGGGAGGGCCTGTAGATACGCAGTATTTT. This translates into CASQLAGGPVDTQYF.

This clonotype was found a few times. The chain employs TRBV19 and TRBJ1-5, with TRBD1 identical over 8 bases. The CDR3 is 16 amino acids. Germline V lookup: CDR1 LNHDA, CDR2 SQIVND (reference sequence). Unmatched junction bases numbered 13, after V lost 5 bases and J lost 7 bases. In DNA, the CDR3 is TGTGCCAGTAGTGAGGACGGACAGGGCCCGAGGCAGCCCCAGCATTTT. It encodes CASSEDGQGPRQPQHF.

CDR3 in amino acids: CASSLGATESGGYTF. As DNA, the CDR3 is TGTGCCAGCAGTTTAGGAGCGACGGAAAGCGGTGGCTACACCTTC. The chain employs TRBV27 and TRBJ1-2, with D unclear. V was clipped by 2 bases and J by 7 bases, with 17 bases between them. CDR3 length: 15 residues. Germline V gives CDR1 MNHEY, CDR2 SMNVEV (reference sequence).

This chain's CDR3 is CASMWGLMNTEAFF. The CDR3 DNA reads TGTGCCAGCATGTGGGGTCTCATGAACACTGAAGCTTTCTTT. J is TRBJ1-1 and V is TRBV6-5; D gene uncertain. V shed 7 bases and J shed 0 bases, with 12 bases lying between them. This CDR3 is 14 amino acids long. CDR1 is MNHEY, CDR2 SVGAGI, per germline.

This chain joins TRBV6-2 or TRBV6-3 and TRBJ2-1, with 7 bases fitting TRBD2. The CDR3 extends over 16 amino acids. The germline CDR1 and CDR2 sequences are MNHEY and SVGEGT. The junction had 10 bases not matched to a gene; V was cut back by 6 bases and J by 2 bases. The CDR3 sequence: CASSTLQAGTYNEQFF. The CDR3 DNA follows: TGTGCCAGCAGCACCCTCCAAGCGGGAACCTACAATGAGCAGTTCTTC.

The CDR3 DNA sequence: TGTGCCAGCAGCCTTATAGCGGGGGGGCTCCAAGAGACCCAGTACTTC. Residues: CASSLIAGGLQETQYF. This chain joins TRBV5-5 and TRBJ2-5, with 11 positions matching TRBD2. The CDR3 is 16 residues long. CDR1 is SGHKS and CDR2 is YYEKEE in the germline V gene (reference sequence). The V segment lost 4 bases and the J segment 1 base; nucleotides outside the gene matches: 6. Complete variable domain (other parts from reference TRBV5-5 and TRBJ2-5): DAGVTQSPTHLIKTRGQQVTLRCSPISGHKSVSWYQQVLGQGPQFIFQYYEKEERGRGNFPDRFSARQFPNYSSELNVNALLLGDSALYLCASSLIAGGLQETQYFGPGTRLLVL.

The V gene is TRBV7-6, the J gene TRBJ2-2; D is uncertain. The CDR3 runs to 16 residues. Germline values: CDR1 SGHVS, CDR2 FNYEAQ. Trimming took 3 bases from V and 0 from J, leaving 11 bases between them. CDR3 sequence (DNA): TGTGCCAGCAGCTTTACTCAGGTCGCGAACACCGGGGAGCTGTTTTTT. Its protein product is CASSFTQVANTGELFF.

The chain links TRBV28 to TRBJ2-7; no definite D call. Germline CDR1 is MDHEN and CDR2 is SYDVKM. V dropped 3 bases and J dropped 3 bases, with 3 bases sitting between them. The CDR3 length is 11 residues. The CDR3: CASSFGYEQYF. The CDR3 DNA follows: TGTGCCAGCAGTTTTGGCTACGAGCAGTACTTC.

This clonotype was counted a single time. This rearrangement joins TRBV30 to TRBJ2-7, with TRBD1 identical over 8 bases. CDR1 GTSNPN and CDR2 SVGIG come from the germline V gene (reference sequence). The CDR3 loop spans 20 amino acids. Trimming cost V 2 bases and J 2 bases; bases outside gene matches: 23. The CDR3: CAWSPLGQGGPMGQTYEQYF. DNA for the CDR3: TGTGCCTGGAGTCCGTTAGGACAGGGCGGGCCGATGGGTCAGACCTACGAGCAGTACTTC.

This clonotype was seen only a few times. The CDR3 sequence is CASSLSLVSTDTQYF. In DNA form, the CDR3 reads TGTGCCAGCAGCTTAAGCCTAGTAAGCACAGATACGCAGTATTTT. The chain links TRBV7-2 to TRBJ2-3; D ambiguous. V lost 2 bases and J lost 0, with 9 bases in between. The CDR3 consists of 15 residues. The germline V gene has CDR1 SGHTA and CDR2 FQGNSA.